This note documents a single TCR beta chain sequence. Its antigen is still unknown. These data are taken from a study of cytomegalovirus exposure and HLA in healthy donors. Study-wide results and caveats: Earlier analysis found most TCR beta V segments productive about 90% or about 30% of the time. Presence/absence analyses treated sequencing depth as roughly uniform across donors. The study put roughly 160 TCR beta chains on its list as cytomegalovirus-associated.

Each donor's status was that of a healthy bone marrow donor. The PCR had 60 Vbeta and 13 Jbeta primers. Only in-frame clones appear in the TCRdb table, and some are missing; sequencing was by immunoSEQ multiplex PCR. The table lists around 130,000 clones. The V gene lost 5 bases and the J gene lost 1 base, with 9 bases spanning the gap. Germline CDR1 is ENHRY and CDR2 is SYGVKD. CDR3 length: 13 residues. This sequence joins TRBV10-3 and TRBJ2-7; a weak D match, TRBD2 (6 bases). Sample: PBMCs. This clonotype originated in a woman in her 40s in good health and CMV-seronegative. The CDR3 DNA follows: TGTGCCATCAGTCCGGAGGGTTCCTACGAGCAGTACTTC. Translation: CAISPEGSYEQYF.